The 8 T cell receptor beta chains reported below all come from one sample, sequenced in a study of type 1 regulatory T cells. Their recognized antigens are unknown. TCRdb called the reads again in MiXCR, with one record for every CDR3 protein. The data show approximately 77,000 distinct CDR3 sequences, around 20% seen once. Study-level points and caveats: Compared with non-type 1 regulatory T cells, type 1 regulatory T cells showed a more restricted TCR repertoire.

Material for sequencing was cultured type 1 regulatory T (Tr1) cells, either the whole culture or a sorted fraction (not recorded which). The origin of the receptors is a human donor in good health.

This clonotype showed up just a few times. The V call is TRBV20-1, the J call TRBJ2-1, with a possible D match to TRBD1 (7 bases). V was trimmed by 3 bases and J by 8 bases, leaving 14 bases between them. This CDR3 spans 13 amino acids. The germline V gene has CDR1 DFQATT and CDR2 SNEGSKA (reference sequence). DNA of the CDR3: TGCAGTGCTAGTCTCAGGGGGGTCCATGAGCAGTTCTTC. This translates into CSASLRGVHEQFF.

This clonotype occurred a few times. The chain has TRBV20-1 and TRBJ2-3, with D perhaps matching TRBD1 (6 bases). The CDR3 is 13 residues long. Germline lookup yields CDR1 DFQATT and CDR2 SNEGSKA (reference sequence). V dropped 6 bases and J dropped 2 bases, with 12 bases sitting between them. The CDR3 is CSAPGQFTDTQYF. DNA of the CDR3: TGCAGTGCGCCCGGACAGTTCACAGATACGCAGTATTTT.

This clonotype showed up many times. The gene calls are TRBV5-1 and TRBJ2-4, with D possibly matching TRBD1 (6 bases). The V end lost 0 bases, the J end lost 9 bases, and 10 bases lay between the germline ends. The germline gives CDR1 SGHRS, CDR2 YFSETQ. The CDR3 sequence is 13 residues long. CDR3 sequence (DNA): TGCGCCAGCAGCTTGGCCGAAGGGGGCATTCAGTACTTC. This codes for CASSLAEGGIQYF.

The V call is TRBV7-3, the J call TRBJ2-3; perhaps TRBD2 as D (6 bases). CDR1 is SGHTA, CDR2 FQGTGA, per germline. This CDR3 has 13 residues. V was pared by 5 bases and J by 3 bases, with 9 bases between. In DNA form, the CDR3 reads TGTGCCAGCAGCACGACTAGGACAGATACGCAGTATTTT. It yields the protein CASSTTRTDTQYF.

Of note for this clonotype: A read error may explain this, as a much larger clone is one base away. CDR3 sequence (DNA): TGCACCAGCAGCACTACCGGACCGACTAGCACAGATACGCAGTATTTT. Protein: CTSSTTGPTSTDTQYF. The chain has TRBV5-1 and TRBJ2-3; D call uncertain. Germline lookup yields CDR1 SGHRS and CDR2 YFSETQ. This CDR3 is 16 amino acids long. The full variable domain, completed using reference TRBV5-1 and TRBJ2-3, is KAGVTQTPRYLIKTRGQQVTLSCSPISGHRSVSWYQQTPGQGLQFLFEYFSETQRNKGNFPGRFSGRQFSNSRSEMNVSTLELGDSALYLCTSSTTGPTSTDTQYFGPGTRLTVL.

The CDR3 DNA reads TGTGCCAGCAGCTTAGGACCCCGGGCCTACGAGCAGTACTTC. Its translation is CASSLGPRAYEQYF. This chain uses TRBV11-2 with TRBJ2-7; D not resolved. The ends were cut back, 1 base at V and 2 bases at J, with 9 bases in the middle. Germline-derived CDR1 and CDR2 are SGHAT and FQNNGV. The CDR3 totals 14 residues.

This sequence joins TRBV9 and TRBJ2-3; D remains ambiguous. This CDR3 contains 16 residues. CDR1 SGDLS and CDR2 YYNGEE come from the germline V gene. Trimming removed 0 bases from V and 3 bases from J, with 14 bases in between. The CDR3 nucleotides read TGTGCCAGCAGCGTAGGTTCAGATGGGCTTACAGATACGCAGTATTTT. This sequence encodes CASSVGSDGLTDTQYF.

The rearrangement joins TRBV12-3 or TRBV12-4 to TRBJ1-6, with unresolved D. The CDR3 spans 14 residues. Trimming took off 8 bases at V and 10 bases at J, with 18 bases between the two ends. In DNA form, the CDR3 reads TGTGCCAGCTCCGTAACAGAGAGGGCATCACCCCTCCACTTT. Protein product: CASSVTERASPLHF.